Listed below are T cell receptor beta chains from one sample, sequenced in a study of blood T cell repertoires in COVID-19. The table came from immunoSEQ multiplex PCR; TCRdb's copy has only in-frame clones and leaves some out. The repertoire has around 240,000 clones, roughly four fifths of them found once; the top ten carry under 2%. Sequencing was carried out using peripheral blood. These receptors were taken from a woman aged 80 or over with acute or convalescent COVID-19. CDR3s include the opening cysteine and the closing phenylalanine or tryptophan. D genes are given only for firm matches. Size tells how often a clone was seen (once, few, many) or the class of an expanded clone, and some rows leave it out.

j_call d_call v_call clone_size cdr3_aa cdr3_nt
TRBJ1-1 TRBD1 TRBV6-5 NA CASRRDRGGTEAFF TGTGCCAGCAGACGGGACAGGGGGGGCACTGAAGCTTTCTTT
TRBJ1-1 NA TRBV2 few CASSEGWGRVEAFF TGTGCCAGCAGTGAAGGATGGGGGCGGGTTGAAGCTTTCTTT
TRBJ2-2 TRBD2 TRBV4-3 NA CASSLDGPSGGPGELFF TGCGCCAGCAGCCTAGACGGGCCTAGCGGGGGTCCCGGGGAGCTGTTTTTT
TRBJ2-1 TRBD2 TRBV18 NA CASSGLADEQFF TGTGCCAGCTCAGGACTAGCCGATGAGCAGTTCTTC
TRBJ1-6 NA TRBV7-2 once CASSSGTINSPLHF TGTGCCAGCAGCTCCGGGACAATCAATTCACCCCTCCACTTT
TRBJ2-1 TRBD2 TRBV4-2 NA CASSHPGTSGNEQFF TGTGCCAGCAGCCACCCCGGGACTAGTGGCAATGAGCAGTTCTTC
TRBJ1-4 TRBD1 TRBV7-9 few CASSISGTGDEKLFF TGTGCCAGCAGCATTTCCGGGACAGGGGACGAAAAACTGTTTTTT
TRBJ2-1 NA TRBV4-1 NA CASSQATRYSRGNEQFF TGCGCCAGCAGCCAAGCGACGCGTTATAGCAGGGGCAATGAGCAGTTCTTC
TRBJ2-5 TRBD2 TRBV2 NA CASILRMAGGLETQYF TGTGCCAGCATCTTGAGGATGGCGGGGGGTTTGGAGACCCAGTACTTC
TRBJ1-1 TRBD1 TRBV4-2 NA CASSPGQGRMNTEAFF TGTGCCAGCAGCCCTGGACAGGGTAGGATGAACACTGAAGCTTTCTTT
TRBJ1-4 TRBD1 TRBV9 NA CASSVAKDRVRTNEKLFF TGTGCCAGCAGCGTAGCAAAAGACAGGGTGAGGACTAATGAAAAACTGTTTTTT
TRBJ1-2 NA TRBV7-8 NA CASSSLNVARGSYGYTF TGTGCCAGCAGCTCCCTTAATGTCGCGAGGGGGTCCTATGGCTACACCTTC
TRBJ1-6 NA TRBV5-1 few CASSLGTVYNSPLHF TGCGCCAGCAGCTTGGGGACAGTTTATAATTCACCCCTCCACTTT
TRBJ2-7 NA TRBV14 NA CASSQSSLTYEQYF TGTGCCAGCAGCCAATCTAGTTTAACCTACGAGCAGTACTTC
TRBJ2-7 NA TRBV5-4 NA CASSLGERVAYEQYF TGTGCCAGCAGCTTGGGAGAGAGGGTTGCCTACGAGCAGTACTTC
TRBJ1-4 TRBD1 TRBV4-1 NA CASSQAGTANEKLFF TGCGCCAGCAGCCAAGCCGGGACAGCTAATGAAAAACTGTTTTTT
TRBJ1-1 NA TRBV14 NA CASSLSRTAEAFF TGTGCCAGCAGTTTGAGTCGAACCGCTGAAGCTTTCTTT
TRBJ2-3 TRBD2 TRBV5-1 NA CASSLASGSDTQYF TGCGCCAGCAGCTTGGCTAGCGGGTCAGATACGCAGTATTTT
TRBJ2-1 NA TRBV9 NA CASSGEGPRGEQFF TGTGCCAGCAGCGGAGAAGGACCTAGGGGAGAGCAGTTCTTC
TRBJ2-1 TRBD2 TRBV7-9 NA CASSLVSSGRTSSYNEQFF TGTGCCAGCAGCTTAGTCTCTAGCGGGAGGACGAGCTCCTACAATGAGCAGTTCTTC
TRBJ1-2 TRBD1 TRBV9 NA CASSGDSTRLYGYTF TGTGCCAGCAGCGGGGACAGCACTAGACTCTATGGCTACACCTTC
TRBJ1-1 NA TRBV15 NA CATSRSGAANTEAFF TGTGCCACCAGCAGATCAGGGGCTGCGAACACTGAAGCTTTCTTT
TRBJ1-1 TRBD1 TRBV15 few CATSRGDRVNTEAFF TGTGCCACCAGCAGGGGGGACAGGGTGAACACTGAAGCTTTCTTT
TRBJ2-3 TRBD2 TRBV7-3 NA CASSSNPRSGGGTDTQYF TGTGCCAGCAGCTCAAACCCCCGCAGCGGGGGGGGCACAGATACGCAGTATTTT
TRBJ1-2 NA TRBV6-6 NA CANRASGQNGYTF TGTGCCAACCGTGCATCCGGACAGAATGGCTACACCTTC
TRBJ2-1 NA TRBV7-2 NA CASSLASRGNEQFF TGTGCCAGCAGCTTAGCAAGCAGGGGTAATGAGCAGTTCTTC
TRBJ1-4 NA TRBV19 NA CASSISGGGAVNEKLFF TGTGCCAGTAGTATAAGCGGAGGGGGGGCCGTTAATGAAAAACTGTTTTTT
TRBJ2-5 TRBD2 TRBV5-6 NA CASSPGTLAGALQETQYF TGTGCCAGCAGCCCGGGCACCTTAGCGGGGGCCCTCCAAGAGACCCAGTACTTC
TRBJ2-5 TRBD2 TRBV30 few CAITSGRETQYF TGTGCCATAACTAGCGGGAGGGAGACCCAGTACTTC
TRBJ1-1 NA TRBV7-9 NA CASSLIAGGNTEAFF TGTGCCAGCAGCTTAATAGCGGGGGGGAACACTGAAGCTTTCTTT
TRBJ1-4 NA TRBV7-6 many CASSLGGSGSNNEKLFF TGTGCCAGCAGCTTAGGCGGGTCCGGGTCTAATAATGAAAAACTGTTTTTT
TRBJ1-1 TRBD1 TRBV5-1 NA CASSPGTGGMNTEAFF TGCGCCAGCAGCCCCGGGACAGGGGGCATGAACACTGAAGCTTTCTTT
TRBJ1-2 NA TRBV15 NA CATSPLGAYGYTF TGTGCCACCAGCCCTTTAGGGGCTTATGGCTACACCTTC